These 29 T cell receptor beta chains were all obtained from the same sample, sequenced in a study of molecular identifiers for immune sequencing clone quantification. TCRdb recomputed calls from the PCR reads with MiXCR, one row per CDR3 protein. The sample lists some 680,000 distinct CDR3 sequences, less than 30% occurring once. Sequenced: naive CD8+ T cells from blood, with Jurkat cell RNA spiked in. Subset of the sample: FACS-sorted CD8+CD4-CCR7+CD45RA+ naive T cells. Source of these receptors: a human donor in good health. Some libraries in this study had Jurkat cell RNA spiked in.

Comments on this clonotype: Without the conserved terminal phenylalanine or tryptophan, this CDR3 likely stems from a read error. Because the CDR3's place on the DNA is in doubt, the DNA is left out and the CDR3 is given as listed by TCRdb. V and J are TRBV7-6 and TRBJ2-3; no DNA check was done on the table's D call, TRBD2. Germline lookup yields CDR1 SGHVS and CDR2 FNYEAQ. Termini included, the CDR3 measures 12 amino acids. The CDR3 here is CASSLGDSKPQY.

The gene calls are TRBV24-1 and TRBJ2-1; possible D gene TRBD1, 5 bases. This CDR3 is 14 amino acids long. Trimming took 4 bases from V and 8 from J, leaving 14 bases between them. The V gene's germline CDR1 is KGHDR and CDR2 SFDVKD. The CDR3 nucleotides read TGTGCCACCAGTGAGAGGCAGGGTTTCGATGAGCAGTTCTTC. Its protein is CATSERQGFDEQFF.

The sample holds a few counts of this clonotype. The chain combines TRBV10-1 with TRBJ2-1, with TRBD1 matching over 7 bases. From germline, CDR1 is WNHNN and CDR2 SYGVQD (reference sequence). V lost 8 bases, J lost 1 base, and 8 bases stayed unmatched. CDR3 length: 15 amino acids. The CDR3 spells CASLIGGRSYNEQFF. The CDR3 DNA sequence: TGCGCCAGCCTGATAGGGGGCCGTTCCTACAATGAGCAGTTCTTC.

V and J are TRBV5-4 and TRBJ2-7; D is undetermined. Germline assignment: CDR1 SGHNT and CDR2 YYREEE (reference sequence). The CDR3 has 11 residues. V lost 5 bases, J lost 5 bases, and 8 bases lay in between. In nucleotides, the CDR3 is TGTGCCAGCAGTACCCCGAACGAGCAGTACTTC. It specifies CASSTPNEQYF.

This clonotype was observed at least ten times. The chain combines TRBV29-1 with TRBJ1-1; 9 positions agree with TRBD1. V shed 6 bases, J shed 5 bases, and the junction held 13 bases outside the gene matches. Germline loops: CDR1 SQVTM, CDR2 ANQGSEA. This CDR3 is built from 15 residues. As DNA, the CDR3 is TGCAGCGTCGTCGAGGGACAGGGAATTGGGACTGAAGCTTTCTTT. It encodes CSVVEGQGIGTEAFF.

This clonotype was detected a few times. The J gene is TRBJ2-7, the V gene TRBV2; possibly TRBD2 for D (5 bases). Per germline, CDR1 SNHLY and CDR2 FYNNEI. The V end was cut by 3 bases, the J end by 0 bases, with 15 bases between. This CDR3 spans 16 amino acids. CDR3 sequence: CASSDFPSPSSYEQYF. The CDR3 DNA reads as TGTGCCAGCAGTGATTTTCCTAGCCCGAGCTCCTACGAGCAGTACTTC.

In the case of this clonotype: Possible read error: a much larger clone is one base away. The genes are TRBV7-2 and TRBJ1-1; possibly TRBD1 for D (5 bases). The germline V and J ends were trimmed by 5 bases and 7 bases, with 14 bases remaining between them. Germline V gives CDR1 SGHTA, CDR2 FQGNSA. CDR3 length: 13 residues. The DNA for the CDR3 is TGTGCCAGCAGCATTTCAGGGTACAGTGAAGCTTTCTTT. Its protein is CASSISGYSEAFF.

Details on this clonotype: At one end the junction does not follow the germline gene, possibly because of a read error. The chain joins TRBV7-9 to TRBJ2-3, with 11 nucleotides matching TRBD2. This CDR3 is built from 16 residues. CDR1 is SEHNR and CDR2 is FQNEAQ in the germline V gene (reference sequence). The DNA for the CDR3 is TGTGCCAGCAATGGCCGACTAGCGGGGACCACAGATACGCAGAATTTT. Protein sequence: CASNGRLAGTTDTQNF.

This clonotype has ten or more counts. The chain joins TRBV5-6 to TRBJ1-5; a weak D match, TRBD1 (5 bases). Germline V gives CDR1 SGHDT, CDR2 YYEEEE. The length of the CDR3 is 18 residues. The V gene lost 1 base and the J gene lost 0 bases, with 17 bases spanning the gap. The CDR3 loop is CASSLRGSNLYSNQPQHF. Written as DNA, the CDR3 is TGTGCCAGCAGCTTGAGGGGCAGCAACTTATATAGCAATCAGCCCCAGCATTTT.

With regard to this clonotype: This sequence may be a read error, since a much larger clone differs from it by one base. CDR3 sequence reads: CASSLQYSYEQCF. CDR3 DNA sequence: TGTGCCAGTAGTTTACAATACTCCTACGAGCAGTGCTTC. The rearrangement uses TRBV19 and TRBJ2-7, with D unresolved. The CDR3 contains 13 residues. Looked up from germline, CDR1 is LNHDA and CDR2 is SQIVND (reference sequence).

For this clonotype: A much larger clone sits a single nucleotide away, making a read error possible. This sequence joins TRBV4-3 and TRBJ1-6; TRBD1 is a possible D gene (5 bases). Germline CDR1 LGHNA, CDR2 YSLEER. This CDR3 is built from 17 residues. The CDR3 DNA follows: TGCGCCAGCAGCCAAGATTTGGGGACGGGATATAATTTACCCCTCCACTTT. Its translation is CASSQDLGTGYNLPLHF.

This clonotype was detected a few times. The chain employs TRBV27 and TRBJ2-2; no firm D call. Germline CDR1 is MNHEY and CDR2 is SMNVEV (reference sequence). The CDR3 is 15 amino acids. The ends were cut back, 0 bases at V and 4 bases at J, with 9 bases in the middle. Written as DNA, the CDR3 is TGTGCCAGCAGTTTATCGGAAGGTCCCACCGGGGAGCTGTTTTTT. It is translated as CASSLSEGPTGELFF.

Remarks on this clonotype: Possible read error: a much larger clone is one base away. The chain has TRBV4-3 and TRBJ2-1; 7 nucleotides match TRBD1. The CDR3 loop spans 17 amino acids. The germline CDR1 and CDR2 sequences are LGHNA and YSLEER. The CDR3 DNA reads TGCGCCAGCAGCCAAGACCTCGACAGGGCCGGGGTCAATGAGCAGATCTTC. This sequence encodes CASSQDLDRAGVNEQIF.

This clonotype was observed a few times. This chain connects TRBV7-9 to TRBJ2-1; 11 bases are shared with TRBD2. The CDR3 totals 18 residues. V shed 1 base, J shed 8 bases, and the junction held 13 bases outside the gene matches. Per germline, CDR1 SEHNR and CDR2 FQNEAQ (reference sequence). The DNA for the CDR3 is TGTGCCAGCAGCTTAGTTTCTAGCGGGGGGCCGGGTTCTTATGAGCAGTTCTTC. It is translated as CASSLVSSGGPGSYEQFF. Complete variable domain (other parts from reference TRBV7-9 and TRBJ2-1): DTGVSQNPRHKITKRGQNVTFRCDPISEHNRLYWYRQTLGQGPEFLTYFQNEAQLEKSRLLSDRFSAERPKGSFSTLEIQRTEQGDSAMYLCASSLVSSGGPGSYEQFFGPGTRLTVL.

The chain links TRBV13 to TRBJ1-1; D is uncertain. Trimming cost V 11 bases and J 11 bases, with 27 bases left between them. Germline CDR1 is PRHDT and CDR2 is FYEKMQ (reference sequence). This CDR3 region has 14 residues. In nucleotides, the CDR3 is TGTGCCGGCGGCTTATTTAGCAGCGTGGTAGGGGCTTTCTTT. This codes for CAGGLFSSVVGAFF.

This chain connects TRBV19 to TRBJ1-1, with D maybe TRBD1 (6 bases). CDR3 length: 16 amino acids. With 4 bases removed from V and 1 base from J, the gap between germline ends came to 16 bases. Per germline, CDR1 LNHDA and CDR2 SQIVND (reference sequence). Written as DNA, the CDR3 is TGTGCCAGTAGTAGTTGGGACATTCGGGAGAACACTGAAGCTTTCTTT. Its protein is CASSSWDIRENTEAFF.

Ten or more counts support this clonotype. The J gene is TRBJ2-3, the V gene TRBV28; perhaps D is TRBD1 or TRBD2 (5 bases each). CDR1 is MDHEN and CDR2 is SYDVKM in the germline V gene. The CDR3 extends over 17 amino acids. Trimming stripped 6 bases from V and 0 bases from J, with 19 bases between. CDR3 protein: CASRSGSGTASTDTQYF. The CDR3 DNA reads TGTGCCAGCAGAAGTGGGTCAGGGACGGCCAGCACAGATACGCAGTATTTT.

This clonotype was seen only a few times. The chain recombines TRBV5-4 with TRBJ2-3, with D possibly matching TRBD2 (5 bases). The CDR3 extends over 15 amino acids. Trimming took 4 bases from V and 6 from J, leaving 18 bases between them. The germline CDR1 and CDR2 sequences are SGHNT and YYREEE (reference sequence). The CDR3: CASSPGLPVGDTQYF. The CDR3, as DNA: TGTGCCAGCAGCCCGGGGTTGCCTGTCGGGGATACGCAGTATTTT.

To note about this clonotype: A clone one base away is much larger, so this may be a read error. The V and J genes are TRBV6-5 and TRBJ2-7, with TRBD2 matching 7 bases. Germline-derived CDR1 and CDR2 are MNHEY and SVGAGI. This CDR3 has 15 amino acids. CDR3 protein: CASSPTVGGTYAQYF. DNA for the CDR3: TGTGCCAGCAGTCCCACGGTGGGGGGGACCTACGCGCAGTACTTC.

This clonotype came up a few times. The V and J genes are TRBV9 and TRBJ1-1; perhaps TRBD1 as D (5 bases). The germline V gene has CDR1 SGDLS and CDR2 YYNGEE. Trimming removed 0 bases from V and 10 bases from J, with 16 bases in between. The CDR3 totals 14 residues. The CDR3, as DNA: TGTGCCAGCAGCGTAGGGGACTACCCCGTCGGAGCTTTCTTT. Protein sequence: CASSVGDYPVGAFF.

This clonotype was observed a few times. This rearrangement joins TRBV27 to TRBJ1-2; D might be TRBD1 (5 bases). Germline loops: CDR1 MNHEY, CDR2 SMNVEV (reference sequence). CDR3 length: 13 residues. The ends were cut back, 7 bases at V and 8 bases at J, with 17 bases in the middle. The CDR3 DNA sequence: TGTGCCAGCAAGGGTCAGGGCTTAGTCGGCTACACCTTC. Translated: CASKGQGLVGYTF.

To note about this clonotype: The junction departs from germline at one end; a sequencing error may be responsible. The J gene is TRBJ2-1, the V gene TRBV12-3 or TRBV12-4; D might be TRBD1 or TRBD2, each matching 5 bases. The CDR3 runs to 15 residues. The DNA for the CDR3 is TGTGCCAGCAGCACCCCTAGGGACCCCTACAATGAGCAGGTCTTC. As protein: CASSTPRDPYNEQVF.

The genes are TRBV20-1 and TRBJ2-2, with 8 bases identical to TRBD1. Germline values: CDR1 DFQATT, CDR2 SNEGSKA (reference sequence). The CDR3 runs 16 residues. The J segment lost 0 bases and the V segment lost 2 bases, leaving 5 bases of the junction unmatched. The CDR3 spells CSARNRGTSNTGELFF. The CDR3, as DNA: TGCAGTGCTAGAAACAGGGGGACTTCGAACACCGGGGAGCTGTTTTTT.

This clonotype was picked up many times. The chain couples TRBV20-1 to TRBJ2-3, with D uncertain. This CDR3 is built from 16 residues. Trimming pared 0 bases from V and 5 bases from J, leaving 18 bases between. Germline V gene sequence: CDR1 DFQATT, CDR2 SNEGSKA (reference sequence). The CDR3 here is CSARDPTRVLVDTQYF. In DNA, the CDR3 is TGCAGTGCTAGAGATCCTACAAGGGTGTTGGTAGATACGCAGTATTTT.

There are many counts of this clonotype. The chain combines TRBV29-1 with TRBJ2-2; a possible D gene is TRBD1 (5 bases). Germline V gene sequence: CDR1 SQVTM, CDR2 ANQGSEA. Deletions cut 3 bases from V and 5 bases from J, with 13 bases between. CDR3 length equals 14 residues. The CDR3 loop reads CSVDGPKGTGELFF. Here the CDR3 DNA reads TGCAGCGTTGATGGCCCTAAGGGGACCGGGGAGCTGTTTTTT.

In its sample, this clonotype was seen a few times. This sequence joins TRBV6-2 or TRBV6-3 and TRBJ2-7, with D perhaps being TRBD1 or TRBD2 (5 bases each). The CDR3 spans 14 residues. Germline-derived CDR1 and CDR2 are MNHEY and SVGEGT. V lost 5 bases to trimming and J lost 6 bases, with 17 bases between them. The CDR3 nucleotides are TGTGCCAGCAGTCCAGGGCCGGCACTAGGCGAGCAGTACTTC. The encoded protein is CASSPGPALGEQYF.

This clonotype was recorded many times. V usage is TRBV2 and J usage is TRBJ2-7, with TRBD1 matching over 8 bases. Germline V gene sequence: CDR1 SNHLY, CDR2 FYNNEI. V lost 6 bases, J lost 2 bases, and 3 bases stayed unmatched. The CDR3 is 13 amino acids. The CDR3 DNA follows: TGTGCCAGCAGCCGACAGGGGACCTACGAGCAGTACTTC. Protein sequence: CASSRQGTYEQYF.

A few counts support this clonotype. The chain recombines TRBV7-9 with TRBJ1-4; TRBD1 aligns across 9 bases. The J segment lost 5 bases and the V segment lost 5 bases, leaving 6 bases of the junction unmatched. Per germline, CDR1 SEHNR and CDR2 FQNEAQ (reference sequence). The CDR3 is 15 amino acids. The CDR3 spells CASSGWDRENEKLFF. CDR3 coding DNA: TGTGCCAGCAGCGGCTGGGACAGGGAGAATGAAAAACTGTTTTTT. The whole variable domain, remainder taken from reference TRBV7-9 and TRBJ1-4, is DTGVSQNPRHKITKRGQNVTFRCDPISEHNRLYWYRQTLGQGPEFLTYFQNEAQLEKSRLLSDRFSAERPKGSFSTLEIQRTEQGDSAMYLCASSGWDRENEKLFFGSGTQLSVL.

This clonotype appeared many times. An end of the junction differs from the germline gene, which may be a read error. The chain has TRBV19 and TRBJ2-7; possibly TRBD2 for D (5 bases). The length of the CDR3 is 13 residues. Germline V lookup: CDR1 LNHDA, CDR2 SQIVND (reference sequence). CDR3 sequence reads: CASSIGLLYEQYF. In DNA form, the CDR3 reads TGTGCCAGCAGTATAGGACTGCTTTACGAGCAGTACTTC.